The entry below describes one T cell receptor beta chain. Its cognate antigen is unknown. The source of the sample is a study of Tregs in tolerant kidney transplant recipients. Findings and caveats of the study: Findings come from small patient numbers and require larger validation.

Related graft donors supplied nonmyeloablative bone marrow transplants, and mixed chimerism was transient. Produced via immunoSEQ multiplex PCR; TCRdb's table is partial and in-frame only. This sample has around 50,000 clones, with 90% to 95% found just once. The CDR3 consists of 15 residues. J lost 8 bases, V lost 0 bases, and 8 bases had no gene match. Germline CDR1 is SGDLS and CDR2 is YYNGEE. J is TRBJ1-2 and V is TRBV9; 9 bases match TRBD1. This TCR was recovered from a human patient who received a combined kidney and bone marrow transplant. Some T cells could come from the graft donor. Sample: CD8+ T cells from blood (PBMCs), taken 24 months after the transplant. The CDR3 region is CASSVARDRALGYTF. The CDR3 nucleotides are TGTGCCAGCAGCGTAGCTCGGGACAGGGCACTCGGCTACACCTTC.